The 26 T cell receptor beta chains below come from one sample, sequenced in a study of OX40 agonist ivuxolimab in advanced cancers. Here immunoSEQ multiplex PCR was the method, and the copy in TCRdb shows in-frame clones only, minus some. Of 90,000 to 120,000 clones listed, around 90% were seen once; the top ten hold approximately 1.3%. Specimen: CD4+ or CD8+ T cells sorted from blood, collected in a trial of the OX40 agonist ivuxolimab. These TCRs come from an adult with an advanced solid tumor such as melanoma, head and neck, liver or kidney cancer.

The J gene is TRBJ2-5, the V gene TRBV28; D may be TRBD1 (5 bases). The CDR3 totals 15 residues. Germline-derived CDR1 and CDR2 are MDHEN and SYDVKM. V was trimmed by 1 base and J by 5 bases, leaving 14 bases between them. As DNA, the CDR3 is TGTGCCAGCAGTTTATACCAACAGGTCAGGGAGACCCAGTACTTC. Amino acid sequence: CASSLYQQVRETQYF.

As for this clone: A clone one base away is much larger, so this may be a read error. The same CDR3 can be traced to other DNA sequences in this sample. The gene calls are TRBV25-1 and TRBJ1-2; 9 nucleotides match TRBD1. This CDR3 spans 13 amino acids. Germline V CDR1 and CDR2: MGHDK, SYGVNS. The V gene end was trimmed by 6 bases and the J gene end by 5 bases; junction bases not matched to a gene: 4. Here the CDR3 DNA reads TGTGCCAGCAGCACCGGGACAGGGTATGGCTACACCTTC. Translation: CASSTGTGYGYTF.

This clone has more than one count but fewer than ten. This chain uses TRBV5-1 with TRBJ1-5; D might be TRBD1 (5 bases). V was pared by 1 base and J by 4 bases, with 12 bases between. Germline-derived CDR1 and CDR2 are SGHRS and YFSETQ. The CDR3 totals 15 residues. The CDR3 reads CASSLRSGANQPQHF. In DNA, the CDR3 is TGCGCCAGCAGCTTGCGGTCTGGGGCAAATCAGCCCCAGCATTTT.

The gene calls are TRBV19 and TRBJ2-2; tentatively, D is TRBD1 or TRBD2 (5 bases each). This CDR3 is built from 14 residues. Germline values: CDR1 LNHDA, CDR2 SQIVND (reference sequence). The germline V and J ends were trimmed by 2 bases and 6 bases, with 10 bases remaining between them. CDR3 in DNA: TGTGCCAGTAGTATAACCGGGACGGCCGGGGAGCTGTTTTTT. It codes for CASSITGTAGELFF. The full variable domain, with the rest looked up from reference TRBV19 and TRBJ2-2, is DGGITQSPKYLFRKEGQNVTLSCEQNLNHDAMYWYRQDPGQGLRLIYYSQIVNDFQKGDIAEGYSVSREKKESFPLTVTSAQKNPTAFYLCASSITGTAGELFFGEGSRLTVL.

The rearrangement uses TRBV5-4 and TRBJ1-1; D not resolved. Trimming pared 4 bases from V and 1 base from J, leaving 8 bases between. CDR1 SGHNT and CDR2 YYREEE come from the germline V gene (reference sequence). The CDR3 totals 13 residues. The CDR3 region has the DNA TGTGCCAGCAGCCGGGAACGGAACACTGAAGCTTTCTTT. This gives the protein CASSRERNTEAFF.

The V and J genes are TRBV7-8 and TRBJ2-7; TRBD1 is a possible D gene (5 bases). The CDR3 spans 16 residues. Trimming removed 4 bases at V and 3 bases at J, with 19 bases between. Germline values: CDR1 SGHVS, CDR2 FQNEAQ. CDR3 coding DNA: TGTGCCAGCAGCTGGGATTCTCCAGGGATGGGCTACGAGCAGTACTTC. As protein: CASSWDSPGMGYEQYF.

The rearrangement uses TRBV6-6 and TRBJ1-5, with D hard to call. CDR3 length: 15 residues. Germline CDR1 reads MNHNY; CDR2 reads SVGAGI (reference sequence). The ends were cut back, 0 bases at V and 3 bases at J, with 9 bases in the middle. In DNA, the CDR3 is TGTGCCAGCAGTTACTCCCAAGGATCCAATCAGCCCCAGCATTTT. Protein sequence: CASSYSQGSNQPQHF.

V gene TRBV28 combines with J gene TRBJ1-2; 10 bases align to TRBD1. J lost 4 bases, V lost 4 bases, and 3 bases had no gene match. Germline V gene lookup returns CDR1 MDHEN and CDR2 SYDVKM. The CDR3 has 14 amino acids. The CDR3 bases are TGTGCCAGCAGTTCGGGACAGGGGTCCTATGGCTACACCTTC. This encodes CASSSGQGSYGYTF.

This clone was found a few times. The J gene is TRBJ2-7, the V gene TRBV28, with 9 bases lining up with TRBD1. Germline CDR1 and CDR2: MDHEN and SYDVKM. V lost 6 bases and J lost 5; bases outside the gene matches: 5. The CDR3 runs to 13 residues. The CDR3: CASRGQGVNEQYF. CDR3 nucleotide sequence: TGTGCCAGCAGGGGACAGGGAGTCAACGAGCAGTACTTC.

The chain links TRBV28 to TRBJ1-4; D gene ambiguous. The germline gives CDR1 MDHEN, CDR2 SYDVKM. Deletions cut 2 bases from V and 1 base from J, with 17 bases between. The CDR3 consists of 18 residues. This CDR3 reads CASSLGGMSAGTNEKLFF. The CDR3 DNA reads TGTGCCAGCAGTTTAGGCGGGATGTCAGCTGGAACTAATGAAAAACTGTTTTTT.

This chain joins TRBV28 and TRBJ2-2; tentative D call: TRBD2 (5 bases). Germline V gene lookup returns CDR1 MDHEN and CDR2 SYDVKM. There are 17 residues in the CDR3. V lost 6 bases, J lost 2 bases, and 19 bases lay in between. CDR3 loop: CASSPFPGLNNTGELFF. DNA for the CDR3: TGTGCCAGCAGCCCCTTCCCCGGACTGAATAACACCGGGGAGCTGTTTTTT.

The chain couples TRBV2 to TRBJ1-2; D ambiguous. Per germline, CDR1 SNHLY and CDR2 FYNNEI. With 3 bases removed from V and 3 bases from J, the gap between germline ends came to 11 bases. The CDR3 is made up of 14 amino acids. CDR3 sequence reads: CASSDSGRYYGYTF. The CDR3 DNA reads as TGTGCCAGCAGTGACTCGGGCCGGTACTATGGCTACACCTTC.

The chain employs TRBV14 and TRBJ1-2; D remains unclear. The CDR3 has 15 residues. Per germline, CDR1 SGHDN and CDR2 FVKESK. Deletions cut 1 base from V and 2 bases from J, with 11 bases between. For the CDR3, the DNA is TGTGCCAGCAGCCAAGTCCCAAACCCCAACTATGGCTACACCTTC. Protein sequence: CASSQVPNPNYGYTF.

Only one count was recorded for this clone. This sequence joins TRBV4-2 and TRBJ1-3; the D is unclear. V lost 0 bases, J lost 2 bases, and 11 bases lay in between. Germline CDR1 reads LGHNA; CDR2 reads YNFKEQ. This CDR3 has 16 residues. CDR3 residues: CASSQDRTRPGNTIYF. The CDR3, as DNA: TGTGCCAGCAGCCAAGATAGGACCCGGCCTGGAAACACCATATATTTT.

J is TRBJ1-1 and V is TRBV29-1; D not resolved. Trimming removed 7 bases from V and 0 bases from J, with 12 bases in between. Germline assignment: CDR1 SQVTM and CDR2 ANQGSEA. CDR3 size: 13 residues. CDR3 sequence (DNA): TGCAGCGCTTATGGTGGGATGAACACTGAAGCTTTCTTT. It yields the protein CSAYGGMNTEAFF.

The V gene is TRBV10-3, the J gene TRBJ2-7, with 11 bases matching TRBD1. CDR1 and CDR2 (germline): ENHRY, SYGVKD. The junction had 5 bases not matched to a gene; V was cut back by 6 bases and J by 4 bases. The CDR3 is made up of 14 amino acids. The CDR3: CAISSGTGGYEQYF. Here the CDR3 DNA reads TGTGCCATCAGCTCCGGGACAGGGGGTTACGAGCAGTACTTC.

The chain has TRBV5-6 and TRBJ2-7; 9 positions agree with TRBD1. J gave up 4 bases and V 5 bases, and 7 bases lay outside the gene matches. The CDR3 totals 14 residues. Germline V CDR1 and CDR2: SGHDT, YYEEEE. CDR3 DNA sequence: TGTGCCAGCAGGAGTGGGACAGGGCTATACGAGCAGTACTTC. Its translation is CASRSGTGLYEQYF.

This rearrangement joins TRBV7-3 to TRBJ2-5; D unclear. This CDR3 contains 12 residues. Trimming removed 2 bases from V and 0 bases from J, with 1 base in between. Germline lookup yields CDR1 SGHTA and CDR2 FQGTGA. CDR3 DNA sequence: TGTGCCAGCAGCTTAGACCAAGAGACCCAGTACTTC. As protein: CASSLDQETQYF.

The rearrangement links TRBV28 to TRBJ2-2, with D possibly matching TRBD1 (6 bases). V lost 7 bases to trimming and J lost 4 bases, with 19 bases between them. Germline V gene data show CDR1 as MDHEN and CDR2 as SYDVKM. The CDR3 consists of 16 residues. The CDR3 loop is CASTQLDRSFTGELFF. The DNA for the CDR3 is TGTGCCAGCACCCAACTAGACAGGTCGTTCACCGGGGAGCTGTTTTTT. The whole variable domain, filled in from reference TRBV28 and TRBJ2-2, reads DVKVTQSSRYLVKRTGEKVFLECVQDMDHENMFWYRQDPGLGLRLIYFSYDVKMKEKGDIPEGYSVSREKKERFSLILESASTNQTSMYLCASTQLDRSFTGELFFGEGSRLTVL.

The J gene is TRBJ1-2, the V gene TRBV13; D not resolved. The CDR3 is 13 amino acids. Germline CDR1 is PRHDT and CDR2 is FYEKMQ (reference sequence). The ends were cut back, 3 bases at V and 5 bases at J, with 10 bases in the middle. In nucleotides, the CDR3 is TGTGCCAGCAGCTTGACCGGGCTTTATGGCTACACCTTC. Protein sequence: CASSLTGLYGYTF. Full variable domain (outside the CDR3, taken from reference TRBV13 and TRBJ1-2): AAGVIQSPRHLIKEKRETATLKCYPIPRHDTVYWYQQGPGQDPQFLISFYEKMQSDKGSIPDRFSAQQFSDYHSELNMSSLELGDSALYFCASSLTGLYGYTFGSGTRLTVV.

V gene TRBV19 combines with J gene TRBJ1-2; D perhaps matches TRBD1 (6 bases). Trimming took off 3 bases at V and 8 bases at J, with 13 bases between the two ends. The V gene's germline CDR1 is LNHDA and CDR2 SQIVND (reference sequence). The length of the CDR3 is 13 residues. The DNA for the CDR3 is TGTGCCAGTAGTATTGTAACAGGGAGCGGCTACACCTTC. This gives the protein CASSIVTGSGYTF.

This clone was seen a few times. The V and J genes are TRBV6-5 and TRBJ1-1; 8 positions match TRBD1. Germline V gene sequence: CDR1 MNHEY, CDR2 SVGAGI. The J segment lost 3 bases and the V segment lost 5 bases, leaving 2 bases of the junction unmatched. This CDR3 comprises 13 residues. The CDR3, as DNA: TGTGCCAGCAGTCGCAGGGGGCACACTGAAGCTTTCTTT. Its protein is CASSRRGHTEAFF.

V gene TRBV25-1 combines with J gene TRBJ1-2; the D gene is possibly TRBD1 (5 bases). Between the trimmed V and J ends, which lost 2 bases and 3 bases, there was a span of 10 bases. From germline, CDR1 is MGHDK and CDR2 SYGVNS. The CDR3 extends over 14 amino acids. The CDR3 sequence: CASSEMGEDYGYTF. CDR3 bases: TGTGCCAGCAGTGAAATGGGGGAGGACTATGGCTACACCTTC.

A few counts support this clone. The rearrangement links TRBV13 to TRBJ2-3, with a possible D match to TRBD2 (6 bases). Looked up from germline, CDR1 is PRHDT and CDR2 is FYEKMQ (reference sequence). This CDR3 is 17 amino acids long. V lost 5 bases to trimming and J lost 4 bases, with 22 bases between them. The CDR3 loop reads CASSDSASAGGADTQYF. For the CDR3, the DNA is TGTGCCAGCAGCGATAGCGCGAGTGCCGGAGGGGCAGATACGCAGTATTTT.

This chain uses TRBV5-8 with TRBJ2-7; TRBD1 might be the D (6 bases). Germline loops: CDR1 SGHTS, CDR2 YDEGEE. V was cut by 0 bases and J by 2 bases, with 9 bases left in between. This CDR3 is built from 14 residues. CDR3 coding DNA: TGTGCCAGCAGCTTGGCAGGACAGACCTACGAGCAGTACTTC. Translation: CASSLAGQTYEQYF.

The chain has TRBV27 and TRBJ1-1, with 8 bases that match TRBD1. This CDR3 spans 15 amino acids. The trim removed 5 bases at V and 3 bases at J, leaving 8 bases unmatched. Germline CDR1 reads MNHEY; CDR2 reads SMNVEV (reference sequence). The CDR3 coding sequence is TGTGCCAGCAGTCCCAGGGGGCGTTCCTACACTGAAGCTTTCTTT. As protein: CASSPRGRSYTEAFF.